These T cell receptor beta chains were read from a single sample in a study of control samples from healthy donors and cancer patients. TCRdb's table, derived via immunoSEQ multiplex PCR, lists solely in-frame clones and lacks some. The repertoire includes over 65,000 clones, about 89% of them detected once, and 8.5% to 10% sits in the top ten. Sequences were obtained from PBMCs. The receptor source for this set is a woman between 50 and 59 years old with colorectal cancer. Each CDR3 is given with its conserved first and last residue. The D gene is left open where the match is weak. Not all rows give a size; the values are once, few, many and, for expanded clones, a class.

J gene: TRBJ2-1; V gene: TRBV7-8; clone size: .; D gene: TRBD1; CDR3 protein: CASRFAGTGVYNEQFF; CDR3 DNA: TGTGCCAGCAGGTTCGCCGGGACAGGGGTATACAATGAGCAGTTCTTC
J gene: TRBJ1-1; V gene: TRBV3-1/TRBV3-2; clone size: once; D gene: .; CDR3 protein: CASSHGAGTEAFF; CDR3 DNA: TGTGCCAGCAGCCATGGGGCGGGCACTGAAGCTTTCTTT
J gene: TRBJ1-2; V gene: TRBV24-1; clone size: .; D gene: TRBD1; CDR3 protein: CATSEQGANYGYTF; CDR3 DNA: TGTGCCACCAGTGAACAGGGGGCCAACTATGGCTACACCTTC
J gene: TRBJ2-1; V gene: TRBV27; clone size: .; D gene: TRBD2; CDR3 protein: CASNAGGSYNEQFF; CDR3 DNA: TGTGCCAGCAATGCCGGGGGGTCCTACAATGAGCAGTTCTTC
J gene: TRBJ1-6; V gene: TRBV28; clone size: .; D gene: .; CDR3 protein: CASSPGHYNSPLHF; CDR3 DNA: TGTGCCAGCAGTCCGGGACACTATAATTCACCCCTCCACTTT
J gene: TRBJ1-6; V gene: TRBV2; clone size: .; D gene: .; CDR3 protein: CASSRTASPLHF; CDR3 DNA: TGTGCCAGCAGCCGGACAGCATCACCCCTCCACTTT
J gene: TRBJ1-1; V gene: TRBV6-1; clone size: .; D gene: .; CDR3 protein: CASSETRVSYTEAFF; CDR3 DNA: TGTGCCAGCAGTGAAACGCGGGTCAGCTACACTGAAGCTTTCTTT
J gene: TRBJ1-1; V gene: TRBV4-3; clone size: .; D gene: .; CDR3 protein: CASSQDLDREAFF; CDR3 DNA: TGCGCCAGCAGCCAAGACTTGGACAGAGAAGCTTTCTTT
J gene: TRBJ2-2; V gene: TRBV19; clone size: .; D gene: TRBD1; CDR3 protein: CASRDRKYTGELFF; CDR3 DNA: TGTGCCAGTAGGGACAGGAAGTACACCGGGGAGCTGTTTTTT
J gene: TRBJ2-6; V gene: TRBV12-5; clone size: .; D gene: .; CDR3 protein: CASAPGGTGANVLTF; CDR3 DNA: TGTGCTAGTGCGCCTGGTGGAACTGGGGCCAACGTCCTGACTTTC
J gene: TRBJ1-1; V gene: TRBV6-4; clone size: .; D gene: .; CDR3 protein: CASSPEIGNTEAFF; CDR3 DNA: TGTGCCAGCAGTCCGGAGATCGGGAACACTGAAGCTTTCTTT
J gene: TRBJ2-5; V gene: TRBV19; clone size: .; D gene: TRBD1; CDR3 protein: CASTSTGSETQYF; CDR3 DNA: TGTGCCAGTACCTCGACAGGGTCAGAGACCCAGTACTTC
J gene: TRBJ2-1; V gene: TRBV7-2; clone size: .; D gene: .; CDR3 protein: CASSLSHLGGSNEQFF; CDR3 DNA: TGTGCCAGCAGCTTGAGTCATCTAGGGGGATCCAATGAGCAGTTCTTC
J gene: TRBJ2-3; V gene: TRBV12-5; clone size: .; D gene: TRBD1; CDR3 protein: CASGGGQGRPDTQYF; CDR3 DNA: TGTGCTAGTGGGGGCGGACAGGGGAGGCCAGATACGCAGTATTTT
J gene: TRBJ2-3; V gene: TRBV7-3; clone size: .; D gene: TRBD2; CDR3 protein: CASSLTSGGQGDTQYF; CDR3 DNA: TGTGCCAGCAGCCTTACTAGCGGGGGGCAAGGAGATACGCAGTATTTT
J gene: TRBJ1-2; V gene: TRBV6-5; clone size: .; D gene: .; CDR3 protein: CASSYGQGPSYGYTF; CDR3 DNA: TGTGCCAGCAGTTACGGGCAGGGTCCCTCCTATGGCTACACCTTC
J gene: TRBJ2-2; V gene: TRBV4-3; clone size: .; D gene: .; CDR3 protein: CASSQNTISTGELFF; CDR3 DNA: TGCGCCAGCAGCCAAAATACTATTTCCACCGGGGAGCTGTTTTTT
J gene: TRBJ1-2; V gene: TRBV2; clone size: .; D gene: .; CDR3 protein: CASSEIYGYTF; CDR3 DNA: TGTGCCAGCAGTGAAATCTATGGCTACACCTTC
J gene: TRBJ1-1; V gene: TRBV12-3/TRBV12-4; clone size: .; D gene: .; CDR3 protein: CASSDGTPEEAFF; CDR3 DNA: TGTGCCAGCAGCGACGGGACCCCTGAGGAAGCTTTCTTT
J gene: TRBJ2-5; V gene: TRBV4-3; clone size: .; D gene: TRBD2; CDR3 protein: CASSQEWREGGAGGPGETQYF; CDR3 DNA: TGCGCCAGCAGCCAAGAATGGAGGGAAGGGGGAGCGGGGGGGCCTGGAGAGACCCAGTACTTC
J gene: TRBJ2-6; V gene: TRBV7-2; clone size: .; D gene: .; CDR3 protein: CASSFSVGAGANVLTF; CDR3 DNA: TGTGCCAGCAGCTTCTCTGTCGGGGCTGGGGCCAACGTCCTGACTTTC
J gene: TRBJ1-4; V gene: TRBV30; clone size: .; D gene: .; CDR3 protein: CAWSVLRGFNEKLFF; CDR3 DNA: TGTGCCTGGAGTGTATTACGGGGGTTTAATGAAAAACTGTTTTTT
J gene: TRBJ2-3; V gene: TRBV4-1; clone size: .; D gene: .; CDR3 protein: CASSQDPPGRSTTDTQYF; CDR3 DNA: TGCGCCAGCAGCCAAGACCCCCCGGGAAGGTCCACCACAGATACGCAGTATTTT
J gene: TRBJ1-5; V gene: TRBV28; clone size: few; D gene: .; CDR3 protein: CATRDVKGRSSNQPQHF; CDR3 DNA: TGTGCCACCCGCGACGTGAAAGGACGGTCTAGCAATCAGCCCCAGCATTTT
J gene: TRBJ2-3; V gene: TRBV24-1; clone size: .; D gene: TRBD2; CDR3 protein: CATSDLGVGGGAGDTQYF; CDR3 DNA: TGTGCCACCAGTGATTTAGGAGTAGGCGGGGGGGCTGGAGATACGCAGTATTTT
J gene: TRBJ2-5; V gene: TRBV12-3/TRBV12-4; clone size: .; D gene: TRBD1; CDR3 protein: CASTWGQKETQYF; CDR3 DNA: TGTGCCAGCACCTGGGGACAGAAAGAGACCCAGTACTTC
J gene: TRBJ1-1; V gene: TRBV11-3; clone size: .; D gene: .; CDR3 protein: CASSLGPGTEAFF; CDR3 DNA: TGTGCCAGCAGCTTAGGCCCGGGAACTGAAGCTTTCTTT
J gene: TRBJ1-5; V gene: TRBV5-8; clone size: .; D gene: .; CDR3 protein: CASSFDGQPNQPQHF; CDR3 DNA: TGTGCCAGCAGCTTCGACGGACAGCCTAATCAGCCCCAGCATTTT
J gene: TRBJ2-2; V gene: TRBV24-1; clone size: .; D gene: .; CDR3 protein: CATSERDTGELFF; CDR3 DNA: TGTGCCACCAGTGAACGGGACACCGGGGAGCTGTTTTTT
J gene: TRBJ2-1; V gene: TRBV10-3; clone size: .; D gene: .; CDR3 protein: CAISESPKRRQNSYNEQFF; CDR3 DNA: TGTGCCATCAGTGAGTCCCCTAAAAGGCGCCAGAACTCCTACAATGAGCAGTTCTTC
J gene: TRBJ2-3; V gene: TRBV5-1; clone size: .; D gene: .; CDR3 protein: CASSPTGHITDTQYF; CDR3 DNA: TGCGCCAGCAGCCCAACGGGACATATAACAGATACGCAGTATTTT
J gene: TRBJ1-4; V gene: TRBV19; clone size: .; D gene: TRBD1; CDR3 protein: CASSGGQDNEKLFF; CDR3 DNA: TGTGCCAGTAGTGGAGGACAGGACAATGAAAAACTGTTTTTT
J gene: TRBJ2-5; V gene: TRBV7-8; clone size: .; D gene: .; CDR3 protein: CASSMQGLIGETQYF; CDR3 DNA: TGTGCCAGCAGCATGCAGGGACTGATTGGAGAGACCCAGTACTTC
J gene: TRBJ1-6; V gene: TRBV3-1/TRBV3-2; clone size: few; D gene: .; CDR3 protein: CASSQTTSPLHF; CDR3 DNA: TGTGCCAGCAGCCAAACAACATCACCCCTCCACTTT
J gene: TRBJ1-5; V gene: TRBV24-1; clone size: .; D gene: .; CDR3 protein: CATSAEGTRQPQHF; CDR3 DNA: TGTGCCACCAGTGCTGAGGGGACCCGCCAGCCCCAGCATTTT
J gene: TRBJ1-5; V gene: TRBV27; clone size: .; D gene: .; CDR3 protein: CASSFLGQPQHF; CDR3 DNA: TGTGCCAGCAGTTTTCTGGGTCAGCCCCAGCATTTT
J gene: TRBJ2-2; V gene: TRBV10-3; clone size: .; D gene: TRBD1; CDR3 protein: CAISAAGTGSGGELFF; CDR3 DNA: TGTGCCATCAGTGCCGCCGGGACAGGGAGCGGCGGGGAGCTGTTTTTT
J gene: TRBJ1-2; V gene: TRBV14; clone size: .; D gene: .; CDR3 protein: CASSTPQGNGYTF; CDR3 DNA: TGTGCCAGCAGCACGCCGCAGGGGAATGGCTACACCTTC
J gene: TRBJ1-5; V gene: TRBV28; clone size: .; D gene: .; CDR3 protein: CASGSVLQPQHF; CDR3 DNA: TGTGCCAGCGGCTCAGTTTTGCAGCCCCAGCATTTT
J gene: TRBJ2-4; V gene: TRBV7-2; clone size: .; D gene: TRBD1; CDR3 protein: CASSLGQGVTNIQYF; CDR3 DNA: TGTGCCAGCAGCTTAGGACAGGGGGTTACAAACATTCAGTACTTC
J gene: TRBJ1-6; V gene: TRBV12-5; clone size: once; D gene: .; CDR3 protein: CASVVGSTYNSPLHF; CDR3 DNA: TGTGCTAGTGTGGTAGGAAGCACCTATAATTCACCCCTCCACTTT
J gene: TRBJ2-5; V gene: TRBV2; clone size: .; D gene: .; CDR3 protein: CASSERGGAPETQYF; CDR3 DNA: TGTGCCAGCAGTGAAAGAGGGGGGGCACCAGAGACCCAGTACTTC
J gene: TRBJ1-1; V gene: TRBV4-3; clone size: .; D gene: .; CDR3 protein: CASRQVGNTEAFF; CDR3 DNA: TGCGCCAGCAGGCAAGTTGGGAACACTGAAGCTTTCTTT
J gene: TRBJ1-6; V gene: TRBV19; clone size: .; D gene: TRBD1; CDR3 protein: CASSTLRPGQGFSPLHF; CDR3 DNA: TGTGCCAGTAGTACACTCCGACCAGGACAGGGGTTTTCACCCCTCCACTTT
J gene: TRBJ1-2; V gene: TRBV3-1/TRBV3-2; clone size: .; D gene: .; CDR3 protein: CASSQDKLAGVDYGYTF; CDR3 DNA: TGTGCCAGCAGCCAAGATAAGTTGGCAGGAGTAGACTATGGCTACACCTTC
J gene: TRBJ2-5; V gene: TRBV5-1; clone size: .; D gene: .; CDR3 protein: CASSLQGRREETQYF; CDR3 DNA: TGCGCCAGCAGCTTGCAGGGACGTCGGGAAGAGACCCAGTACTTC
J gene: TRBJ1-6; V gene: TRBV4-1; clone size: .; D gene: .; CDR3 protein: CASSQDSLPNSPLHF; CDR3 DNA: TGCGCCAGCAGCCAGGACAGCCTACCGAATTCACCCCTCCACTTT
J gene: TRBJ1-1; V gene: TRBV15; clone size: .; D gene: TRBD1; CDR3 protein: CATSRAGGSNTEAFF; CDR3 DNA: TGTGCCACCAGCAGAGCAGGGGGATCAAACACTGAAGCTTTCTTT
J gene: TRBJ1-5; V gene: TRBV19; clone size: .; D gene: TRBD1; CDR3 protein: CASSSQGAQPQHF; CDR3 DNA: TGTGCCAGTAGTTCACAGGGGGCCCAGCCCCAGCATTTT
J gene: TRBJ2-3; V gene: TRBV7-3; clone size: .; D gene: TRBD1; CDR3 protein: CASSSGTGKGTDTQYF; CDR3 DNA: TGTGCCAGCAGCTCCGGGACAGGAAAGGGCACAGATACGCAGTATTTT
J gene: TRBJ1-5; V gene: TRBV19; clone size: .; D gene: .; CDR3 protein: CASSMTGEGNQPQHF; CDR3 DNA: TGTGCCAGTAGTATGACCGGGGAGGGCAATCAGCCCCAGCATTTT
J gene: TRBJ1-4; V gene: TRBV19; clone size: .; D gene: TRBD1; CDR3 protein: CASTPDRGRHGLFF; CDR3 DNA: TGTGCCAGTACCCCGGACAGGGGGCGGCACGGACTGTTTTTT
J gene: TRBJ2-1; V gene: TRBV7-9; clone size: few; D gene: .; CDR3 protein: CASSPPPGLIYNEQFF; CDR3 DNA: TGTGCCAGCAGCCCCCCCCCGGGACTCATCTACAATGAGCAGTTCTTC